The clone carrying this T cell receptor beta chain was seen only once. This specimen comes from a study of T cell responses to AZD1222 COVID-19 vaccine. Libraries were prepared by immunoSEQ multiplex PCR; TCRdb keeps only in-frame clonotypes and omits some of them. The data show approximately 180,000 clones, about 86% seen once. The germline gives CDR1 SGHVS, CDR2 FNYEAQ. The CDR3 has 20 residues. V dropped 1 base and J dropped 2 bases, with 25 bases sitting between them. The receptor's source is an adult in good health. The sample here was peripheral blood, taken on day 0 of AZD1222 vaccination. The chain carries TRBV7-6 and TRBJ2-3, with D tentatively TRBD1 or TRBD2 (5 bases each). Here the CDR3 DNA reads TGTGCCAGCAGCTTAGAAGGGGCCCGGGGCCCCGAGTCACTCACAGATACGCAGTATTTT. Its protein product is CASSLEGARGPESLTDTQYF. The full variable domain, its missing parts supplied by reference TRBV7-6 and TRBJ2-3, is GAGVSQSPRYKVTKRGQDVALRCDPISGHVSLYWYRQALGQGPEFLTYFNYEAQQDKSGLPNDRFSAERPEGSISTLTIQRTEQRDSAMYRCASSLEGARGPESLTDTQYFGPGTRLTVL.